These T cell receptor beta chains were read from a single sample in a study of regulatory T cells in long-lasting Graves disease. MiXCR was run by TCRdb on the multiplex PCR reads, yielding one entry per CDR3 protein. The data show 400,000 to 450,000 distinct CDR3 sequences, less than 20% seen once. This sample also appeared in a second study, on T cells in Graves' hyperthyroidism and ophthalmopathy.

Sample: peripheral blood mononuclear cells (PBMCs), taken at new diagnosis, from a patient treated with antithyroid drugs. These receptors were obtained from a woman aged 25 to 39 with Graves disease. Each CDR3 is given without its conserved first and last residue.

CDR3aa: ASSPRPRGGGEQY
j_gene: TRBJ2-7
v_gene: TRBV18

CDR3aa: ASSTRGGNTEAF
j_gene: TRBJ1-1
v_gene: TRBV5-1

CDR3aa: ASSLIGTGGLNEQF
j_gene: TRBJ2-1
v_gene: TRBV5-1

CDR3aa: ASSPRDPKRREGPTDTQY
j_gene: TRBJ2-3
v_gene: TRBV7-9

CDR3aa: ASSETNQETQY
j_gene: TRBJ2-5
v_gene: TRBV28

CDR3aa: ASSASRVGTGELF
j_gene: TRBJ2-2
v_gene: TRBV7-9

CDR3aa: ASSQGRDTGHYEQY
j_gene: TRBJ2-7
v_gene: TRBV14

CDR3aa: ASSLVGEAF
j_gene: TRBJ1-1
v_gene: TRBV7-9

CDR3aa: ASSFLTGAYNEQF
j_gene: TRBJ2-1
v_gene: TRBV5-5

CDR3aa: ASGIQGAILAF
j_gene: TRBJ1-1
v_gene: TRBV28

CDR3aa: ASSRKAGTVVPGELF
j_gene: TRBJ2-2
v_gene: TRBV27

CDR3aa: ASKIGTSETQETQY
j_gene: TRBJ2-5
v_gene: TRBV27

CDR3aa: ASSQGDGYT
j_gene: TRBJ1-2
v_gene: TRBV28

CDR3aa: ASSLYVFGVKSYNEQF
j_gene: TRBJ2-1
v_gene: TRBV28

CDR3aa: ASSVLQGKASPLH
j_gene: TRBJ1-6
v_gene: TRBV19

CDR3aa: ASSSGSEVGQETQY
j_gene: TRBJ2-5
v_gene: TRBV5-1

CDR3aa: SARDPNTGELF
j_gene: TRBJ2-2
v_gene: TRBV20-1

CDR3aa: ASSRVGNNEQF
j_gene: TRBJ2-1
v_gene: TRBV19

CDR3aa: SARGGPNQPQH
j_gene: TRBJ1-5
v_gene: TRBV20-1

CDR3aa: ASSIPAHYSNQPQH
j_gene: TRBJ1-5
v_gene: TRBV19

CDR3aa: ASSLVGADNYGYT
j_gene: TRBJ1-2
v_gene: TRBV7-2

CDR3aa: ASKGLAANNEQF
j_gene: TRBJ2-1
v_gene: TRBV6-4

CDR3aa: ASSFSLASEQY
j_gene: TRBJ2-7
v_gene: TRBV7-9

CDR3aa: ASRGGAGSTEAF
j_gene: TRBJ1-1
v_gene: TRBV5-1

CDR3aa: ASGTSGVTYNEQF
j_gene: TRBJ2-1
v_gene: TRBV6-2/TRBV6-3

CDR3aa: SARPSGKRYNEQF
j_gene: TRBJ2-1
v_gene: TRBV20-1

CDR3aa: ASSQEWGQGLYGNTIY
j_gene: TRBJ1-3
v_gene: TRBV4-2

CDR3aa: ASYKGGELF
j_gene: TRBJ2-2
v_gene: TRBV5-1

CDR3aa: ASSYLGRDTEAF
j_gene: TRBJ1-1
v_gene: TRBV6-1

CDR3aa: ASSPVGWGLTEAF
j_gene: TRBJ1-1
v_gene: TRBV18

CDR3aa: GTGGPGYNEQF
j_gene: TRBJ2-1
v_gene: TRBV19

CDR3aa: ASSLGPKYNEQF
j_gene: TRBJ2-1
v_gene: TRBV5-1

CDR3aa: SASPVPQETQY
j_gene: TRBJ2-5
v_gene: TRBV20-1

CDR3aa: ASSTLGTTYNEQF
j_gene: TRBJ2-1
v_gene: TRBV2

CDR3aa: ASSPRTASNLAKDIQY
j_gene: TRBJ2-4
v_gene: TRBV11-2

CDR3aa: ATSDRGQGYSNQPQH
j_gene: TRBJ1-5
v_gene: TRBV24-1

CDR3aa: AISESDTGYT
j_gene: TRBJ1-2
v_gene: TRBV10-3

CDR3aa: ASSYLDRDTDTQY
j_gene: TRBJ2-3
v_gene: TRBV6-5

CDR3aa: ASSQQGMDEQF
j_gene: TRBJ2-1
v_gene: TRBV14

CDR3aa: ASSFYICSARARSPFTDTQY
j_gene: TRBJ2-3
v_gene: TRBV5-1

CDR3aa: ASSSGSSGIYEQY
j_gene: TRBJ2-7
v_gene: TRBV6-2/TRBV6-3

CDR3aa: ASREQEGEQY
j_gene: TRBJ2-7
v_gene: TRBV5-1

CDR3aa: ASSSGTESYEQY
j_gene: TRBJ2-7
v_gene: TRBV6-1

CDR3aa: ASSHPGQGIYGYT
j_gene: TRBJ1-2
v_gene: TRBV3-1

CDR3aa: ASSQIQGYEQY
j_gene: TRBJ2-7
v_gene: TRBV14

CDR3aa: ASSDHSGNTIY
j_gene: TRBJ1-3
v_gene: TRBV7-2

CDR3aa: ASSPTVLREQY
j_gene: TRBJ2-7
v_gene: TRBV12-3/TRBV12-4

CDR3aa: SALIPGIWNEQF
j_gene: TRBJ2-1
v_gene: TRBV20-1

CDR3aa: ASSLTRDYEQY
j_gene: TRBJ2-7
v_gene: TRBV5-1

CDR3aa: ASRADSGFEQF
j_gene: TRBJ2-1
v_gene: TRBV9

CDR3aa: ASSETVNTEAF
j_gene: TRBJ1-1
v_gene: TRBV7-2

CDR3aa: SARNRSPTNEKLF
j_gene: TRBJ1-4
v_gene: TRBV20-1

CDR3aa: SARGGVGGQETQY
j_gene: TRBJ2-5
v_gene: TRBV20-1

CDR3aa: ASLAGYTSTDTQY
j_gene: TRBJ2-3
v_gene: TRBV28

CDR3aa: AIRPQGGYTGELF
j_gene: TRBJ2-2
v_gene: TRBV10-3

CDR3aa: ASSQAAGGGYEQY
j_gene: TRBJ2-7
v_gene: TRBV4-3

CDR3aa: AWSWSNEQF
j_gene: TRBJ2-1
v_gene: TRBV30

CDR3aa: AWSVLTGRSRGYT
j_gene: TRBJ1-2
v_gene: TRBV30